The 10 T cell receptor gamma chains reported below all come from one sample, sequenced in a study of γδ T cells in repeated Plasmodium falciparum infection. Flow sorting of PBMC yielded separate Vgamma9/Vdelta2+ and Vdelta2-negative gammadelta T cell populations for bulk repertoire analysis. TCRdb called clones from the multiplex PCR reads again using CATT. The sample holds 20,000 to 30,000 gamma-chain clones, about 2.9% seen once. The sample was gamma-delta T cells from blood. These receptors were taken from a pool of human donors (malaria-infected and uninfected, not separated).

Regarding this clone: A far larger clone is off by one base, so a read error is likely. The chain employs TRGV9 and TRGJ1 or TRGJ2. Here the J gene was assigned by germline matching of the DNA, as TCRdb has none. CDR3 length: 13 amino acids. Germline V gives CDR1 GITISATS, CDR2 ISYDGTV (reference sequence). CDR3: CALWEPPYYKKLF. The DNA for the CDR3 is TGTGCCCTGTGGGAGCCCCCCTATTATAAGAAACTCTTT.

At least ten counts were recorded for this clone. The mismatch at residue 11 between this DNA's translation and the TCRdb protein of a much larger clone likely reflects a read error; the protein shown is translated from the DNA. This chain connects TRGV9 to TRGJP2. This CDR3 comprises 15 residues. Germline assignment: CDR1 GITISATS and CDR2 ISYDGTV (reference sequence). The CDR3 here is CALWEPVGSDLIKTF. The CDR3 bases are TGTGCCTTGTGGGAGCCGGTCGGTAGTGATTTGATCAAGACGTTT.

With respect to this clone: Only one base separates this from a far larger clonotype, so it likely reflects a read error. Other DNA variants within this sample encode the same CDR3. The chain is built from TRGV9 and TRGJ1 or TRGJ2. No J gene is reported in TCRdb; it was inferred here by comparing the DNA with germline. The V and J ends lost 4 bases and 12 bases, in that order; junction bases with no gene match: 6. Per germline, CDR1 GITISATS and CDR2 ISYDGTV (reference sequence). CDR3 length equals 10 residues. The CDR3 DNA sequence: TGTGCCTTGTGGGAAGTGGGGAAACTCTTT. As protein: CALWEVGKLF.

This clone has at least ten counts. A read error likely explains why the TCRdb protein, taken from a much larger clone, differs from this DNA's translation at residue 4; the protein shown is translated from the DNA. The sample carries other DNA sequences with the same CDR3. The chain uses TRGV4 and TRGJ1 or TRGJ2. The CDR3 totals 11 residues. In germline, CDR1 is EGSTGY, CDR2 YDSYTSSV. CDR3 in DNA: TGTGCCACCAGGGATGGGCCTGGGAAACTCTTT. Its protein product is CATRDGPGKLF.

This clone was observed a handful of times. It is unclear where the CDR3 begins or ends on the DNA, so no DNA is shown, and the CDR3 is as TCRdb lists it. J gene calling gave no result, while the V gene is TRGV2. The CDR3 extends over 31 residues, inclusive of both ends. Germline-derived CDR1 and CDR2 are EGSNGY and YDSYNSKV. CDR3 residues: CATWTGLIIRNSLAVEQHLLSQVSIGRIQHF.

This clone was counted many times. A far larger clone is just one base off, so this is likely a read error. This specimen includes other DNA sequences encoding the same CDR3. The chain employs TRGV9 and TRGJP. The J gene comes from matching the DNA to germline here; TCRdb lacks it. This CDR3 spans 17 amino acids. Germline values: CDR1 GITISATS, CDR2 ISYDGTV (reference sequence). CDR3 residues: CALWEVTGELGKKIKVF. As DNA, the CDR3 is TGTGCTTTGTGGGAGGTGACTGGTGAGTTGGGCAAAAAAATCAAGGTATTT.

This clone was seen only a few times. V is TRGV9 and J is TRGJ1 or TRGJ2. TCRdb supplies no J gene; here it was assigned by aligning the nucleotide sequence to germline. J lost 8 bases, V lost 9 bases, and 7 bases had no gene match. The CDR3 length is 10 residues. Per the germline V gene, CDR1 is GITISATS and CDR2 is ISYDGTV (reference sequence). The CDR3 coding sequence is TGTGCCTTGGAACCTAATAAGAAACTCTTT. Protein: CALEPNKKLF.

In the case of this clone: The protein held in TCRdb is that of a much larger clone and does not match this DNA's translation at residue 3, likely because of a read error; the protein shown is translated from the DNA. The V gene is TRGV9, the J gene TRGJ1 or TRGJ2. The J gene, left out of TCRdb, was set here by checking the DNA against germline. This CDR3 has 13 amino acids. Germline V gene data show CDR1 as GITISATS and CDR2 as ISYDGTV (reference sequence). For the CDR3, the DNA is TGTGCCTCGTGGGGAAAGAGTTATTATAAGAAACTCTTT. It yields the protein CASWGKSYYKKLF.

This clone has at least ten counts. TCRdb's entry gives the protein of a much larger clone, which mismatches this DNA's translation at residue 11, likely from a read error; the protein reported here is translated from the DNA. The chain couples TRGV9 to TRGJ1 or TRGJ2. This CDR3 is 13 amino acids long. Germline lookup yields CDR1 GITISATS and CDR2 ISYDGTV (reference sequence). The CDR3 spells CALWEGYYYKELF. The CDR3 bases are TGTGCCTTGTGGGAGGGCTATTATTATAAGGAACTCTTT.

To note about this clone: TCRdb shows a much larger clone's protein in place of this DNA's translation, and the two differ at residue 13, likely through a read error; the protein shown is translated from the DNA. The J segment was not called; the V segment is TRGV9. This CDR3 spans 15 amino acids. Germline CDR1 and CDR2: GITISATS and ISYDGTV (reference sequence). CDR3 residues: CALWEPPRGYYKRLF. The CDR3 nucleotides read TGTGCCTTGTGGGAGCCCCCAAGAGGCTACTATAAGAGACTCTTT.